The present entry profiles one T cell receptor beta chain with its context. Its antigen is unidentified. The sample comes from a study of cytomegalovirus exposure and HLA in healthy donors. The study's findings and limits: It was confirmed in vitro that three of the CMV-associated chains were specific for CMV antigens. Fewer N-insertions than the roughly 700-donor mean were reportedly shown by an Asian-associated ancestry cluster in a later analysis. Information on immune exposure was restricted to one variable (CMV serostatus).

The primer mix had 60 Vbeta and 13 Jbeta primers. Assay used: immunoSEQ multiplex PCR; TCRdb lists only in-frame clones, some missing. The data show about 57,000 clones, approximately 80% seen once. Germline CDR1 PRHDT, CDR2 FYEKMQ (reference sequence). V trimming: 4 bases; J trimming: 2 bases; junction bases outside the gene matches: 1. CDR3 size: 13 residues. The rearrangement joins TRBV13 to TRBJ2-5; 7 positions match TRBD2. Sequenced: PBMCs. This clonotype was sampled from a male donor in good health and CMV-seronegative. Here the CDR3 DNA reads TGTGCCAGCAGCTCGGGGGGTCAAGAGACCCAGTACTTC. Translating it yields CASSSGGQETQYF.